This T cell receptor beta chain was documented in a study of technical replicates of blood from a handful of donors (dated by TCRdb to 2015 to 2018). About this clone: Which antigen it targets is not known. No clone much larger than this one lies a single base away; base qualities are absent.

The library was produced with the immunoSEQ multiplex PCR assay. Imported from immuneACCESS, the table was reduced by TCRdb to in-frame sequences with V and J called. These copies leave out some clones; in studies compared against another copy, an unresolved V gene accounts for under half, and the cause of the remainder is not known. The sample yields 72,000 or so clones; roughly 94% were counted once. In total, the top ten clones hold approximately 0.4% of the sample. The CDR3 contains 13 residues, cysteine and phenylalanine counted. Here the CDR3 DNA is all that survives: 39 bases in frame from base 1. The germline V gene supplies CDR1 SQVTM and CDR2 ANQGSEA. Relative to germline, V is missing 7 bases and J is missing 6 bases, with 9 bases of the junction outside any gene match.

Sequenced input: T cells isolated from PBMCs. This sequence uses TRBV29-1 and TRBJ2-1, with 7 central nucleotides matching TRBD1. This sequence originates from a human donor in good health. The CDR3 reads CSDGTVKGNEQFF. The DNA is TGCAGCGATGGGACAGTAAAGGGCAATGAGCAGTTCTTC.